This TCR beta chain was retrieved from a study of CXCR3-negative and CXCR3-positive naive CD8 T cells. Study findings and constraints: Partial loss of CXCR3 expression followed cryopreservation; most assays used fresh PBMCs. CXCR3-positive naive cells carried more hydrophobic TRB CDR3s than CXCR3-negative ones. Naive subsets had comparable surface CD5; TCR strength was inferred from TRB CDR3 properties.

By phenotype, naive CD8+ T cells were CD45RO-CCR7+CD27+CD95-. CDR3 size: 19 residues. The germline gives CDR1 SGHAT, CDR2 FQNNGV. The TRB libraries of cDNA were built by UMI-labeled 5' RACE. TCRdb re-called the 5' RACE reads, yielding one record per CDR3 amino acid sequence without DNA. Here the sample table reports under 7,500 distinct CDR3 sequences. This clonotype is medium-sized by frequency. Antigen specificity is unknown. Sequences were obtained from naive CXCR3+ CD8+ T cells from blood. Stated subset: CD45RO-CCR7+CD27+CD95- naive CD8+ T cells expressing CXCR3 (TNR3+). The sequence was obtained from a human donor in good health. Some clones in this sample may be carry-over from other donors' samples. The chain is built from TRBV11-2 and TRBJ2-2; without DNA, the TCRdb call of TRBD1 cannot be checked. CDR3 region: CASSLDTFGGTSNTGELFF.